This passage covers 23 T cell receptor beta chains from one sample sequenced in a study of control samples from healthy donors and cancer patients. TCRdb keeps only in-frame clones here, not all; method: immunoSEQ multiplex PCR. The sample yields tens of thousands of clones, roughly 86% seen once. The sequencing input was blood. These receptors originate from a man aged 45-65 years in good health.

The CDR3 reads CASSQDSTGGNEQFF. As DNA, the CDR3 is TGTGCCAGCAGCCAAGATTCCACAGGGGGCAATGAGCAGTTCTTC. J is TRBJ2-1 and V is TRBV3-1 (or the pseudogene TRBV3-2); 8 bases match TRBD1. In germline, CDR1 is LGHDT, CDR2 YNNKEL (reference sequence). V gave up 0 bases and J gave up 6 bases; unmatched junction bases: 4. The CDR3 has 15 amino acids.

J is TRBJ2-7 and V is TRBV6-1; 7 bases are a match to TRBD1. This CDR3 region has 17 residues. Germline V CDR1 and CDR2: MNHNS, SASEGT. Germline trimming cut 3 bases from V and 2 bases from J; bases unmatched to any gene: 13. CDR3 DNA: TGTGCCAGCAGTGACGGGCGTAGGGGACAGCCGACCTACGAGCAGTACTTC. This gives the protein CASSDGRRGQPTYEQYF.

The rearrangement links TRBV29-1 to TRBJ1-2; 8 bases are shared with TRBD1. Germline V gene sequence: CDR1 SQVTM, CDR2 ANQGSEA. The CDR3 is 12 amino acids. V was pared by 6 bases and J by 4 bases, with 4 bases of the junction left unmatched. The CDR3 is CSVGDRSYGYTF. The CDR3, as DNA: TGCAGCGTGGGGGACAGGTCCTATGGCTACACCTTC.

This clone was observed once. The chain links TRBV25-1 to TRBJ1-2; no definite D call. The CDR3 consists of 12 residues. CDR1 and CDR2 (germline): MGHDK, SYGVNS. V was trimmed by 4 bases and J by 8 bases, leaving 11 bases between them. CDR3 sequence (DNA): TGTGCCAGCAGTGGACCCCCCTGGGGCTACACCTTC. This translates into CASSGPPWGYTF.

CDR3 bases: TGTGCCAGTAGTATACTATCAGGGACAGGGAGCGCGAACACCGGGGAGCTGTTTTTT. Translation gives CASSILSGTGSANTGELFF. The chain combines TRBV19 with TRBJ2-2; 9 bases agree with TRBD1. Trimming removed 2 bases from V and 0 bases from J; junction bases left unmatched: 10. The CDR3 has 19 residues. In germline, CDR1 is LNHDA, CDR2 SQIVND (reference sequence).

CDR3 sequence (DNA): TGTGCCAGCTCGTCCGTTTCCGGGGAGCTGTTTTTT. It is translated as CASSSVSGELFF. J is TRBJ2-2 and V is TRBV18, with unresolved D. CDR3 length: 12 amino acids. Looked up from germline, CDR1 is KGHSH and CDR2 is LQKENI. The germline V and J ends were trimmed by 6 bases and 6 bases, with 8 bases remaining between them.

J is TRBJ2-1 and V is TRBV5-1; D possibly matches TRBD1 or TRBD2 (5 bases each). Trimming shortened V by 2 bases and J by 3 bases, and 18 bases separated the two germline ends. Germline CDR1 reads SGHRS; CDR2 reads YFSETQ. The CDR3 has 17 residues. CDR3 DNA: TGCGCCAGCAGCTTTGGATCCTTGGGGACCAACTACAATGAGCAGTTCTTC. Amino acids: CASSFGSLGTNYNEQFF.

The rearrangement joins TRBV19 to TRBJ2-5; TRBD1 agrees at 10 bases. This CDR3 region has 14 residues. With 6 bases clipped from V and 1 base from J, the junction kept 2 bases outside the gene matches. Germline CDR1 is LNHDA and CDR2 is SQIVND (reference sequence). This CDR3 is CASRDRGAQETQYF. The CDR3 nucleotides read TGTGCCAGTAGGGACAGGGGGGCCCAAGAGACCCAGTACTTC.

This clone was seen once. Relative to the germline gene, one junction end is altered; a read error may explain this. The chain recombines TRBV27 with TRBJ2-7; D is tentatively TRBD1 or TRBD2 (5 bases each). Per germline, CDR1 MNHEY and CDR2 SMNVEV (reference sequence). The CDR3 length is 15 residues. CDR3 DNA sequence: TGTGCCGGCAGTTTAGGGGATCGAGGGTTCTACGAGCAGTACTTC. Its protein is CAGSLGDRGFYEQYF.

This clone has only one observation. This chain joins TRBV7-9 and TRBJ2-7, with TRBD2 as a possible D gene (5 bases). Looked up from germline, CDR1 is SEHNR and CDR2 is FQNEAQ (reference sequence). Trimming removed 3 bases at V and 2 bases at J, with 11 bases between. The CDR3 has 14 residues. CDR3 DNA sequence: TGTGCCAGCAGCTTGGTAGCGAACACCTACGAGCAGTACTTC. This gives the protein CASSLVANTYEQYF.

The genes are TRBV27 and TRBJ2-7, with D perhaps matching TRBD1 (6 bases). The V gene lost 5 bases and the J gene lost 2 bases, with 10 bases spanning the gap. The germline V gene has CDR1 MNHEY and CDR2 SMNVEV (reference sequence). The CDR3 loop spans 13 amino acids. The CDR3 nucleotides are TGTGCCAGCAGTCCGGGACATACCTACGAGCAGTACTTC. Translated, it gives CASSPGHTYEQYF.

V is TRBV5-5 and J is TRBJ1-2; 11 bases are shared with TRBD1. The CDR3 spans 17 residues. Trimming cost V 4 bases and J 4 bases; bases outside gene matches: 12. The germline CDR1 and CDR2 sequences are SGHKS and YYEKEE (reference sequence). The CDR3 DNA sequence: TGTGCCAGCAGCCAAGGACAGGGGGCGCGACTGGGCTATGGCTACACCTTC. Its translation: CASSQGQGARLGYGYTF.

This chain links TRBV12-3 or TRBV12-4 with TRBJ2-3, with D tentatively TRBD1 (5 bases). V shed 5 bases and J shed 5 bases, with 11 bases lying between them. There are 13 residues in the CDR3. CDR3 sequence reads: CASSLGRGDTQYF. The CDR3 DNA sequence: TGTGCCAGCAGTCTGGGTAGGGGAGATACGCAGTATTTT.

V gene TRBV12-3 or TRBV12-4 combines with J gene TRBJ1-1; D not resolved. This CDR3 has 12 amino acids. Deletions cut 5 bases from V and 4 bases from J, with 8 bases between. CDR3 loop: CASSKQSTEAFF. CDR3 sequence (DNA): TGTGCCAGCAGTAAACAAAGCACTGAAGCTTTCTTT.

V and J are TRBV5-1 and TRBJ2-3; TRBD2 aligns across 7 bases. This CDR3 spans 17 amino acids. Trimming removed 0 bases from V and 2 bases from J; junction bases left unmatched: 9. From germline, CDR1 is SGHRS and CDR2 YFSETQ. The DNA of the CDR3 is TGCGCCAGCAGCTTGGATGGTTCGGGGGGAGACACAGATACGCAGTATTTT. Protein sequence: CASSLDGSGGDTDTQYF.

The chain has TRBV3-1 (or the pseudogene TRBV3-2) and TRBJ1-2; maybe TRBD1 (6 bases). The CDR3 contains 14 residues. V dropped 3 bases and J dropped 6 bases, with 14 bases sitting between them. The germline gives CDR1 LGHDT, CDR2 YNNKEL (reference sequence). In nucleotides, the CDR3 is TGTGCCAGCAGCCAGAGGGGGTTTAAGGATGGCTACACCTTC. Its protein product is CASSQRGFKDGYTF.

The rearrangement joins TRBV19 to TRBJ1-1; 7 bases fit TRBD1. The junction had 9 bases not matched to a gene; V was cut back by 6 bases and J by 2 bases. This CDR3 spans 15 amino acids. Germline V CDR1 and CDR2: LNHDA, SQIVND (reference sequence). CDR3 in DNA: TGTGCCAGTAGAATCACCGGGACAGCAAACACTGAAGCTTTCTTT. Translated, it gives CASRITGTANTEAFF.

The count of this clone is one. The CDR3: CASSERDSKANTIYF. CDR3 sequence (DNA): TGCGCCAGCAGTGAACGTGACAGTAAAGCAAACACCATATATTTT. The chain links TRBV10-1 to TRBJ1-3, with D tentatively TRBD1 (5 bases). Trimming removed 3 bases from V and 6 bases from J, with 15 bases in between. This CDR3 is built from 15 residues. Germline-derived CDR1 and CDR2 are WNHNN and SYGVQD (reference sequence).

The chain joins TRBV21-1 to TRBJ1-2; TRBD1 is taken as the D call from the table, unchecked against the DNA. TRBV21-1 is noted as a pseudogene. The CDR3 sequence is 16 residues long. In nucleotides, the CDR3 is TGTGCCAGCAGCACCCCCCGGGACAGGGGGGCGTGGGGCTACACCTTC. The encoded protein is CASSTPRDRGAWGYTF.

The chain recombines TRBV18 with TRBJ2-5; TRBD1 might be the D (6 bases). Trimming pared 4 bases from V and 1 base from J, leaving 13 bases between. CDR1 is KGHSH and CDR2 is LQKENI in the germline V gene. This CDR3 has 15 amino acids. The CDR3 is CASSLRRQVQETQYF. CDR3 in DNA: TGTGCCAGCTCACTCCGACGACAGGTCCAAGAGACCCAGTACTTC.

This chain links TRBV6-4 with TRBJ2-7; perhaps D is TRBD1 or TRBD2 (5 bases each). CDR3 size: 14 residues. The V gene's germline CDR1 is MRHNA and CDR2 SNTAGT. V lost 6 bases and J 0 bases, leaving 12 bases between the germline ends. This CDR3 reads CASSRDGSSYEQYF. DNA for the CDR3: TGTGCCAGCAGCCGGGACGGATCCTCCTACGAGCAGTACTTC.

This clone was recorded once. CDR3 sequence (DNA): TGCGCCAGCAGCCCCTCACCGGGGGGTGGTAGGGAGACCCAGTACTTC. This gives the protein CASSPSPGGGRETQYF. The chain joins TRBV5-1 to TRBJ2-5, with 7 bases identical to TRBD2. Trimming took 4 bases from V and 5 from J; bases not matched to a gene: 14. The CDR3 is made up of 16 amino acids. Per germline, CDR1 SGHRS and CDR2 YFSETQ.

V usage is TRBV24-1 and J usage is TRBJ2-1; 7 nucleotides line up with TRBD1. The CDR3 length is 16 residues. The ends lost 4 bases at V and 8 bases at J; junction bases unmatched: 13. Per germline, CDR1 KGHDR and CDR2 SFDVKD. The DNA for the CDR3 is TGTGCCACCAGTGACCGTAACCCGGGACAGATGGATGAGCAGTTCTTC. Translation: CATSDRNPGQMDEQFF.